A single sample is the source of the 15 T cell receptor beta chains below, sequenced in a study of prognosis after radiotherapy for stage I lung cancer. Researchers used two-round multiplex PCR to amplify TCR beta CDR3 starting from genomic DNA. The use of primers specific to each TRBV and TRBJ gene characterized first-round PCR. Via MiXCR, TCRdb re-called the multiplex PCR reads, giving one row per CDR3 protein. This table holds 23,000 or so distinct CDR3 sequences, about 34% found once. Sequences were derived from PBMCs, sampled before or after stereotactic body radiation therapy (not recorded which). These receptors were taken from a donor over 45 with non-small cell lung cancer.

This clonotype was observed a handful of times. A read error may explain this, as a much larger clone is one base away. This chain uses TRBV5-1 with TRBJ2-1, with D perhaps matching TRBD2 (6 bases). The V gene lost 4 bases and the J gene lost 7 bases, with 21 bases spanning the gap. Germline V gene sequence: CDR1 SGHRS, CDR2 YFSETQ. This CDR3 is 16 amino acids long. This CDR3 reads CASSPEVAEGQNEQFF. In nucleotides, the CDR3 is TGCGCCAGCAGCCCTGAGGTAGCGGAAGGGCAGAATGAGCAGTTCTTC.

This clonotype has only a few counts. A much larger clone lies one base from this, so it may be a read error. The rearrangement links TRBV6-1 to TRBJ1-5; no definite D call. Looked up from germline, CDR1 is MNHNS and CDR2 is SASEGT. The CDR3 extends over 12 amino acids. With 3 bases removed from V and 3 bases from J, the gap between germline ends came to 3 bases. This CDR3 reads CASSDVNQPQHF. The CDR3 DNA reads as TGTGCCAGCAGTGATGTCAATCAGCCCCAGCATTTT.

This clonotype was detected many times. The chain joins TRBV7-9 to TRBJ2-5; D is unclear. The CDR3 is 16 amino acids. Per germline, CDR1 SEHNR and CDR2 FQNEAQ (reference sequence). V was clipped by 1 base and J by 2 bases, with 14 bases between them. The CDR3 DNA reads as TGTGCCAGCAGCTTAGTCAAGCCTTTGGGGCAAGAGACCCAGTACTTC. This codes for CASSLVKPLGQETQYF.

This clonotype was picked up many times. The chain recombines TRBV29-1 with TRBJ2-7; D call uncertain. This CDR3 spans 11 amino acids. Between the trimmed V and J ends, which lost 7 bases and 5 bases, there was a span of 12 bases. The germline V gene encodes CDR1 SQVTM and CDR2 ANQGSEA. CDR3: CSATKGHEQYF. The CDR3 DNA reads TGCAGCGCCACCAAGGGTCACGAGCAGTACTTC.

This chain links TRBV5-4 with TRBJ2-1; TRBD2 aligns across 7 bases. CDR1 and CDR2 (germline): SGHNT, YYREEE (reference sequence). This CDR3 region has 16 residues. The J segment lost 4 bases and the V segment lost 4 bases, leaving 11 bases of the junction unmatched. This CDR3 reads CASSTGGSAAYNEQFF. CDR3 DNA sequence: TGTGCCAGCAGCACCGGCGGGAGCGCGGCATACAATGAGCAGTTCTTC. The variable domain in full, with the rest retrieved from reference TRBV5-4 and TRBJ2-1, is ETGVTQSPTHLIKTRGQQVTLRCSSQSGHNTVSWYQQALGQGPQFIFQYYREEENGRGNFPPRFSGLQFPNYSSELNVNALELDDSALYLCASSTGGSAAYNEQFFGPGTRLTVL.

This clonotype was seen only once. Just one base apart from a much larger clone, this may be a read error. The chain combines TRBV18 with TRBJ1-1; 7 bases line up with TRBD1. The V gene end was trimmed by 3 bases and the J gene end by 2 bases; junction bases not matched to a gene: 6. The CDR3 is 15 amino acids. From germline, CDR1 is KGHSH and CDR2 LQKENI. CDR3 bases: TGTGCCAGCTCACCGACACAGGGGCATAACACTGAAGCTTTCTTT. Its translation is CASSPTQGHNTEAFF.

Turning to this clonotype: A read error is likely here: a far larger clone is one base away. This chain connects TRBV6-9 to TRBJ1-5; D remains ambiguous. Germline CDR1 MNHGY, CDR2 SVAAGI. The CDR3 is 14 residues long. The CDR3 is CAISSTPSNQPQHF. The DNA of the CDR3 is TGTGCCATCAGTTCTACACCTAGCAATCAGCCCCAGCATTTT.

The chain carries TRBV12-3 or TRBV12-4 and TRBJ1-4, with no clear D. The CDR3 consists of 13 residues. Trimming left V 2 bases short and J 5 bases short, with 6 bases between. This CDR3 reads CASSLLPNEKLFF. Here the CDR3 DNA reads TGTGCCAGCAGTTTACTGCCGAATGAAAAACTGTTTTTT.

This clonotype has ten or more counts. The chain couples TRBV18 to TRBJ2-7; D gene ambiguous. Germline V gene data show CDR1 as KGHSH and CDR2 as LQKENI. Deletions cut 6 bases from V and 3 bases from J, with 12 bases between. The CDR3 covers 13 residues. The CDR3 region is CASSPDTFYEQYF. CDR3 sequence (DNA): TGTGCCAGCTCCCCCGACACCTTCTACGAGCAGTACTTC.

This clonotype was detected many times. The chain is built from TRBV12-3 or TRBV12-4 and TRBJ2-7; D is possibly TRBD1 (6 bases). This CDR3 comprises 16 residues. V was trimmed by 7 bases and J by 5 bases, leaving 24 bases between them. The CDR3 loop reads CASTPDSFLGMDEQYF. CDR3 nucleotides: TGTGCCAGCACCCCGGACAGCTTCCTGGGTATGGACGAGCAGTACTTC.

This clonotype was counted ten times or more. This rearrangement joins TRBV18 to TRBJ1-4; D gene unclear. From germline, CDR1 is KGHSH and CDR2 LQKENI. This CDR3 comprises 13 residues. Trimming cost V 2 bases and J 8 bases, with 9 bases left between them. CDR3 loop: CASSPSSQEKLFF. In DNA, the CDR3 is TGTGCCAGCTCACCAAGTAGTCAGGAAAAACTGTTTTTT.

The table lists this clonotype with many counts. The chain uses TRBV27 and TRBJ2-1; 10 bases fit TRBD1. There are 18 residues in the CDR3. Germline assignment: CDR1 MNHEY and CDR2 SMNVEV (reference sequence). With 5 bases clipped from V and 7 bases from J, the junction kept 17 bases outside the gene matches. The CDR3 sequence: CASSLEISGTGVHNEQFF. Written as DNA, the CDR3 is TGTGCCAGCAGTCTCGAAATATCCGGGACAGGGGTTCATAATGAGCAGTTCTTC.

This clonotype was seen more than once but under ten times. The chain couples TRBV14 to TRBJ2-7, with D possibly being TRBD1 (6 bases). Trimming pared 5 bases from V and 1 base from J, leaving 9 bases between. The germline gives CDR1 SGHDN, CDR2 FVKESK. The CDR3 runs 13 residues. DNA of the CDR3: TGTGCCAGCAGCTATCAGGGGTCCTACGAGCAGTACTTC. Translating it yields CASSYQGSYEQYF.

This clonotype was seen ten or more times. CDR3 nucleotides: TGTGCCAGCAGCCTAGGACAGGGGGCGAACAATGAGCAGTTCTTC. Translation gives CASSLGQGANNEQFF. The chain recombines TRBV7-6 with TRBJ2-1; 11 bases are shared with TRBD1. The CDR3 consists of 15 residues. V dropped 5 bases and J dropped 5; count of bases not matched to a gene: 5. Per germline, CDR1 SGHVS and CDR2 FNYEAQ.

The table lists this clonotype with many counts. The chain couples TRBV19 to TRBJ2-5; D uncertain. Trimming left V 4 bases short and J 1 base short, with 4 bases between. The CDR3 is 12 residues long. Germline CDR1 is LNHDA and CDR2 is SQIVND (reference sequence). The CDR3 loop reads CASSKGQETQYF. For the CDR3, the DNA is TGTGCCAGTAGTAAGGGCCAAGAGACCCAGTACTTC.